Below are 30 T cell receptor beta chains sequenced from a single sample in a study of cytomegalovirus exposure and HLA in healthy donors. PCR amplification relied on 60 Vbeta primers (plus 13 Jbeta primers). TCRdb's copy holds only in-frame clones and misses some; the assay was immunoSEQ multiplex PCR. The sample includes fewer than 250,000 clones. Sequencing used PBMCs. The receptors derive from a woman aged 25 to 39 in good health and CMV-seropositive.

Note on this clone: The junction does not match germline at one end; this may be a read error. The chain links TRBV4-3 to TRBJ1-2, with unresolved D. The germline V gene has CDR1 LGHNA and CDR2 YSLEER. The CDR3 extends over 12 amino acids. CDR3 loop: CASSQGNYGYTF. The CDR3 bases are TGCGCCAGCAGCCAAGGGAACTACGGCTACACCTTC.

The chain recombines TRBV4-1 with TRBJ1-4; D remains ambiguous. The CDR3 is made up of 14 amino acids. V was shortened by 5 bases and J by 7 bases, with 14 bases between the two germline ends. Germline CDR1 is MGHRA and CDR2 is YSYEKL. The CDR3 reads CASSVSGAGEKLFF. In DNA, the CDR3 is TGCGCCAGCAGCGTTTCTGGTGCGGGTGAAAAACTGTTTTTT.

The V call is TRBV18, the J call TRBJ2-7; 9 bases are shared with TRBD2. The germline CDR1 and CDR2 sequences are KGHSH and LQKENI. Germline trimming cut 5 bases from V and 3 bases from J; bases unmatched to any gene: 5. The CDR3 consists of 14 residues. CDR3 amino acids: CASSTTSGNYEQYF. CDR3 nucleotide sequence: TGTGCCAGCTCAACGACTAGCGGAAACTACGAGCAGTACTTC.

The V call is TRBV7-2, the J call TRBJ1-1; TRBD1 agrees at 8 bases. Germline CDR1 SGHTA, CDR2 FQGNSA. V shed 7 bases, J shed 5 bases, and the junction held 12 bases outside the gene matches. This CDR3 has 15 amino acids. The CDR3 loop reads CASTVTGGAGTEAFF. CDR3 coding DNA: TGTGCCAGCACTGTAACAGGGGGGGCTGGGACTGAAGCTTTCTTT.

The chain joins TRBV7-2 to TRBJ1-1, with TRBD1 matching 12 bases. V was clipped by 5 bases and J by 5 bases; unmatched bases: 9. Germline V CDR1 and CDR2: SGHTA, FQGNSA. This CDR3 comprises 16 residues. CDR3 region: CASSPGVGQGATEAFF. The CDR3 DNA is TGTGCCAGCAGCCCGGGAGTGGGACAGGGGGCGACTGAAGCTTTCTTT.

The chain couples TRBV5-4 to TRBJ1-4; 10 bases align to TRBD1. The V and J ends lost 3 bases and 5 bases, in that order; junction bases with no gene match: 1. The CDR3 length is 14 residues. Germline lookup yields CDR1 SGHNT and CDR2 YYREEE (reference sequence). This CDR3 is CASSWTGGNEKLFF. In DNA form, the CDR3 reads TGTGCCAGCAGCTGGACAGGGGGGAATGAAAAACTGTTTTTT. Using reference TRBV5-4 and TRBJ1-4 for the parts outside the CDR3, the full variable domain is ETGVTQSPTHLIKTRGQQVTLRCSSQSGHNTVSWYQQALGQGPQFIFQYYREEENGRGNFPPRFSGLQFPNYSSELNVNALELDDSALYLCASSWTGGNEKLFFGSGTQLSVL.

The chain employs TRBV27 and TRBJ1-5; the D gene is possibly TRBD1 (5 bases). The CDR3 extends over 13 amino acids. CDR1 and CDR2 (germline): MNHEY, SMNVEV (reference sequence). V lost 8 bases and J lost 3, with 11 bases in between. CDR3 nucleotides: TGTGCCAGCCGTCGACAGCCCAATCAGCCCCAGCATTTT. Its protein is CASRRQPNQPQHF.

The genes are TRBV19 and TRBJ2-1, with 10 bases that match TRBD2. Losses at the gene ends were 5 bases for V and 4 bases for J; bases not matched to a gene: 11. Germline V gene data show CDR1 as LNHDA and CDR2 as SQIVND (reference sequence). This CDR3 has 17 residues. The CDR3 reads CASSPPSGSWVYNEQFF. The CDR3 nucleotides read TGTGCCAGTAGTCCTCCTAGCGGGAGCTGGGTATACAATGAGCAGTTCTTC.

V gene TRBV7-9 combines with J gene TRBJ1-3; D unclear. The CDR3 is made up of 14 amino acids. V was cut by 4 bases and J by 0 bases, with 7 bases left in between. CDR1 SEHNR and CDR2 FQNEAQ come from the germline V gene (reference sequence). CDR3 in DNA: TGTGCCAGCAGCTCCCCAAACTCTGGAAACACCATATATTTT. This encodes CASSSPNSGNTIYF.

The chain employs TRBV4-1 and TRBJ2-5, with D possibly matching TRBD2 (8 bases). The V gene lost 0 bases and the J gene lost 3 bases, with 14 bases spanning the gap. The CDR3 covers 16 residues. Germline CDR1 is MGHRA and CDR2 is YSYEKL. This chain's CDR3 is CASSQESGGGEETQYF. The CDR3 DNA is TGCGCCAGCAGCCAAGAGTCGGGAGGGGGCGAAGAGACCCAGTACTTC.

The chain joins TRBV5-4 to TRBJ1-1; 8 nucleotides align to TRBD1. CDR3 size: 17 residues. In germline, CDR1 is SGHNT, CDR2 YYREEE (reference sequence). V lost 2 bases, J lost 7 bases, and 16 bases stayed unmatched. This CDR3 reads CASSFPGTGRFGNEAFF. The CDR3 nucleotides read TGTGCCAGCAGCTTTCCCGGGACAGGTCGATTCGGGAATGAAGCTTTCTTT.

The V and J genes are TRBV29-1 and TRBJ2-7, with 9 bases fitting TRBD1. Trimming removed 0 bases from V and 0 bases from J; junction bases left unmatched: 6. The CDR3 is made up of 16 amino acids. CDR1 is SQVTM and CDR2 is ANQGSEA in the germline V gene. This CDR3 is CSVEEGDRGSSYEQYF. CDR3 nucleotide sequence: TGCAGCGTTGAAGAGGGCGACAGGGGGTCCTCCTACGAGCAGTACTTC.

V is TRBV4-3 and J is TRBJ2-1, with 14 bases identical to TRBD2. This CDR3 is built from 17 residues. The ends lost 4 bases at V and 7 bases at J; junction bases unmatched: 9. From germline, CDR1 is LGHNA and CDR2 YSLEER. Here the CDR3 DNA reads TGCGCCAGCAGCCTAGGGGCCGGGACTAGCGGGGGTAATGAGCAGTTCTTC. Protein sequence: CASSLGAGTSGGNEQFF.

This chain connects TRBV5-1 to TRBJ2-7, with 12 bases identical to TRBD2. Germline CDR1 reads SGHRS; CDR2 reads YFSETQ. The CDR3 extends over 17 amino acids. Unmatched junction bases numbered 9, after V lost 2 bases and J lost 3 bases. DNA for the CDR3: TGCGCCAGCAGCTTATTTAGTAGACTAGCGGGAGACTACGAGCAGTACTTC. Its translation is CASSLFSRLAGDYEQYF.

This chain uses TRBV5-4 with TRBJ1-2; D unclear. This CDR3 spans 14 amino acids. Germline V gene data show CDR1 as SGHNT and CDR2 as YYREEE (reference sequence). V was trimmed by 2 bases and J by 6 bases, leaving 14 bases between them. CDR3 coding DNA: TGTGCCAGCAGCTTTCCTCCAACGACTCATGGCTACACCTTC. This translates into CASSFPPTTHGYTF.

This chain uses TRBV4-1 with TRBJ2-2; D not resolved. The length of the CDR3 is 15 residues. Germline values: CDR1 MGHRA, CDR2 YSYEKL. The V end lost 0 bases, the J end lost 3 bases, and 8 bases lay between the germline ends. The CDR3: CASSQDLSYTGELFF. CDR3 in DNA: TGCGCCAGCAGCCAAGATCTATCCTACACCGGGGAGCTGTTTTTT.

The rearrangement uses TRBV28 and TRBJ1-2, with D perhaps matching TRBD1 (5 bases). Germline V gene lookup returns CDR1 MDHEN and CDR2 SYDVKM. This CDR3 contains 20 residues. The ends were cut back, 4 bases at V and 4 bases at J, with 31 bases in the middle. CDR3 in amino acids: CASSSTTSWLDRGWSYGYTF. CDR3 nucleotide sequence: TGTGCCAGCAGTTCTACGACGTCCTGGTTAGATAGGGGATGGAGCTATGGCTACACCTTC.

The V and J genes are TRBV4-3 and TRBJ2-1; weak D call: TRBD1 (6 bases). CDR1 LGHNA and CDR2 YSLEER come from the germline V gene. V lost 2 bases and J 4 bases, leaving 12 bases between the germline ends. There are 15 residues in the CDR3. The CDR3 is CASSQSGTTYNEQFF. CDR3 DNA: TGCGCCAGCAGCCAATCCGGGACAACTTACAATGAGCAGTTCTTC.

The rearrangement links TRBV27 to TRBJ2-3; a possible D gene is TRBD2 (6 bases). The V gene lost 5 bases and the J gene lost 1 base, with 13 bases spanning the gap. From germline, CDR1 is MNHEY and CDR2 SMNVEV (reference sequence). This CDR3 region has 15 residues. This chain's CDR3 is CASSPGRGRTDTQYF. CDR3 coding DNA: TGTGCCAGCAGTCCGGGGCGGGGACGCACAGATACGCAGTATTTT.

The rearrangement uses TRBV7-2 and TRBJ2-3; D remains unclear. Trimming removed 4 bases at V and 5 bases at J, with 16 bases between. The CDR3 is made up of 15 amino acids. Germline V gene sequence: CDR1 SGHTA, CDR2 FQGNSA. The CDR3 nucleotides are TGTGCCAGCAGCTCTAGGAACCGGGTCGTAGATACGCAGTATTTT. It encodes CASSSRNRVVDTQYF.

The chain's CDR3 is CASSSHRGLPLHF. The CDR3 region has the DNA TGTGCCAGCAGCTCCCACAGGGGTCTGCCCCTCCACTTT. The chain links TRBV5-5 to TRBJ1-6, with 7 bases aligning to TRBD1. V lost 3 bases, J lost 13 bases, and 7 bases stayed unmatched. Germline V lookup: CDR1 SGHKS, CDR2 YYEKEE (reference sequence). The CDR3 spans 13 residues.

The gene calls are TRBV7-2 and TRBJ1-3, with a tentative D call TRBD1 (6 bases). The CDR3 runs to 14 residues. Trimming cost V 4 bases and J 6 bases, with 13 bases left between them. The germline V gene encodes CDR1 SGHTA and CDR2 FQGNSA. The CDR3 loop reads CASSYGQNINTIYF. CDR3 DNA: TGTGCCAGCAGCTACGGACAGAATATAAACACCATATATTTT.

The chain is built from TRBV7-2 and TRBJ2-5; D not resolved. The CDR3 contains 13 residues. The V gene's germline CDR1 is SGHTA and CDR2 FQGNSA. V shed 5 bases and J shed 13 bases, with 20 bases lying between them. CDR3 in amino acids: CASSVIAETPRYF. DNA for the CDR3: TGTGCCAGCAGCGTGATAGCCGAAACTCCCCGGTACTTC.

The V gene is TRBV27, the J gene TRBJ1-5, with 9 bases matching TRBD1. This CDR3 has 18 residues. Germline assignment: CDR1 MNHEY and CDR2 SMNVEV (reference sequence). The V segment lost 5 bases and the J segment 3 bases; nucleotides outside the gene matches: 14. The CDR3 region is CASSITGTGMGFNQPQHF. The CDR3 coding sequence is TGTGCCAGCAGTATAACCGGGACAGGGATGGGGTTCAATCAGCCCCAGCATTTT.

This chain links TRBV25-1 with TRBJ1-6; D gene uncertain. The CDR3 is 15 amino acids. V was trimmed by 3 bases and J by 0 bases, leaving 6 bases between them. In germline, CDR1 is MGHDK, CDR2 SYGVNS. The CDR3 region has the DNA TGTGCCAGCAGTGACATACACTCCTATAATTCACCCCTCCACTTT. As protein: CASSDIHSYNSPLHF.

The chain's CDR3 is CASSGQTGRTEAFF. The CDR3 DNA reads as TGTGCCAGCAGCGGCCAAACAGGGCGAACTGAAGCTTTCTTT. V and J are TRBV5-6 and TRBJ1-1; D may be TRBD1 (6 bases). The V and J ends lost 4 bases and 5 bases respectively, with 15 bases between them. The CDR3 runs to 14 residues. Germline-derived CDR1 and CDR2 are SGHDT and YYEEEE.

The rearrangement links TRBV9 to TRBJ2-2; D unclear. The germline V gene has CDR1 SGDLS and CDR2 YYNGEE. The V end was cut by 4 bases, the J end by 1 base, with 8 bases between. The CDR3 contains 14 residues. The CDR3 reads CASSPNRNTGELFF. CDR3 coding DNA: TGTGCCAGCAGCCCCAACAGGAACACCGGGGAGCTGTTTTTT.

This chain connects TRBV28 to TRBJ2-1, with 7 bases lining up with TRBD2. The CDR3 runs to 17 residues. Unmatched junction bases numbered 10, after V lost 5 bases and J lost 0 bases. Germline V gene lookup returns CDR1 MDHEN and CDR2 SYDVKM. The CDR3 coding sequence is TGTGCCAGCAGTCCCCTCGGGACTACCCGCTCCTACAATGAGCAGTTCTTC. Its protein is CASSPLGTTRSYNEQFF.

The chain recombines TRBV27 with TRBJ1-1; 8 bases are shared with TRBD1. Germline CDR1 and CDR2: MNHEY and SMNVEV (reference sequence). The CDR3 length is 14 residues. The V and J ends lost 7 bases and 8 bases, in that order; junction bases with no gene match: 12. The CDR3 nucleotides are TGTGCCAGCATCATTCATGGACAGGGCAGAGAAGCTTTCTTT. This codes for CASIIHGQGREAFF.

The chain recombines TRBV27 with TRBJ1-4; TRBD1 matches 11 bases. J gave up 8 bases and V 8 bases, and 7 bases lay outside the gene matches. Germline-derived CDR1 and CDR2 are MNHEY and SMNVEV (reference sequence). The CDR3 is 14 residues long. CDR3: CASDTRDRGEKLFF. DNA for the CDR3: TGTGCCAGCGACACCCGGGACAGGGGGGAAAAACTGTTTTTT.